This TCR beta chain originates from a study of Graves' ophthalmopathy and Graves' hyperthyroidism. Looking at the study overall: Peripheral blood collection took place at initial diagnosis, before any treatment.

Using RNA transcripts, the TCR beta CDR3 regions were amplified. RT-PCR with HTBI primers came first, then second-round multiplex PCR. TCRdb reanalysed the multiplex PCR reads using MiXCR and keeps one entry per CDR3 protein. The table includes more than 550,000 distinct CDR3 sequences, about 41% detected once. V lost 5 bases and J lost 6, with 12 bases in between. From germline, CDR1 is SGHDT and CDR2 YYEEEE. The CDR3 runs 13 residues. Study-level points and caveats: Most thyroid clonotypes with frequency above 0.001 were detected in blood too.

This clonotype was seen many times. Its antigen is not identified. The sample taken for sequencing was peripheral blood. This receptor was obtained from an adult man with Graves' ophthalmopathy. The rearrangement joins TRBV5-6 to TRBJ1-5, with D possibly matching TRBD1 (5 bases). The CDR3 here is CASSRQGGQPQHF. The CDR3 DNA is TGTGCCAGCAGTCGGCAGGGAGGTCAGCCCCAGCATTTT.